This T cell receptor (beta chain) was recovered during a study of shared clonotypes between healthy human individuals. Study background: Three CD4 naive, three CD4 memory, two CD8 naive and one CD8 memory plate were used per donor.

Investigators divided CD4+ cells into CD45RA+ naive and CD45RA-negative memory subsets. On this clone: What it binds is unknown.

Generated by immunoSEQ multiplex PCR, the TCRdb table keeps only in-frame clones and is missing some. Here the sample spans 1,500,000 or so clones, 95% to 97% being singletons. Study-level findings and limits: Represented diversity (both genetic and exposure-history) was limited by the small number of donors.

The CDR3 runs to 15 residues. V dropped 1 base and J dropped 5; count of bases not matched to a gene: 2. Germline lookup yields CDR1 SGHTA and CDR2 FQGNSA. The sequence came from a man aged 25 to 45 in good health. V usage is TRBV7-2 and J usage is TRBJ2-4; TRBD2 matches at 10 bases. The sequenced sample consisted of naive CD4+ T cells sorted from blood. The subset here: CD45RA+ positively selected. CDR3 sequence: CASSLDGLAENIQYF. CDR3 coding DNA: TGTGCCAGCAGCTTAGACGGACTAGCGGAAAACATTCAGTACTTC. The full variable domain, in which reference TRBV7-2 and TRBJ2-4 provide the parts outside the CDR3, is GAGVSQSPSNKVTEKGKDVELRCDPISGHTALYWYRQSLGQGLEFLIYFQGNSAPDKSGLPSDRFSAERTGGSVSTLTIQRTQQEDSAVYLCASSLDGLAENIQYFGAGTRLSVL.